This entry lists 26 T cell receptor beta chains sequenced from one sample in a study of blood T cell repertoires in COVID-19. The method was immunoSEQ multiplex PCR; TCRdb's version includes in-frame clones alone and lacks a portion of them. The table shows roughly 360,000 clones, with more than 65% occurring only once. The sequencing input was peripheral blood. The source of these receptors is a human donor with acute or convalescent COVID-19. The donor label of this sample is uncertain.

The J gene is TRBJ1-3, the V gene TRBV28; no firm D call. V shed 3 bases and J shed 0 bases, with 6 bases lying between them. CDR1 and CDR2 from the germline V gene are MDHEN and SYDVKM. The CDR3 has 14 residues. The DNA for the CDR3 is TGTGCCAGCAGTTTCCGCGGCTCTGGAAACACCATATATTTT. It encodes CASSFRGSGNTIYF. The full variable domain, completed using reference TRBV28 and TRBJ1-3, is DVKVTQSSRYLVKRTGEKVFLECVQDMDHENMFWYRQDPGLGLRLIYFSYDVKMKEKGDIPEGYSVSREKKERFSLILESASTNQTSMYLCASSFRGSGNTIYFGEGSWLTVV.

The J gene is TRBJ2-2, the V gene TRBV6-5; 7 bases match TRBD1. After removal of 7 bases from V and 3 bases from J, the junction contained 5 bases not matched to a gene. The length of the CDR3 is 14 residues. Germline V lookup: CDR1 MNHEY, CDR2 SVGAGI. The CDR3 DNA follows: TGTGCCAGCAAAGGGGACAGTGACACCGGGGAGCTGTTTTTT. It yields the protein CASKGDSDTGELFF.

This chain links TRBV29-1 with TRBJ1-1; no definite D call. Trimming left V 7 bases short and J 1 base short, with 10 bases between. The CDR3 loop spans 12 amino acids. Germline V gives CDR1 SQVTM, CDR2 ANQGSEA. The DNA of the CDR3 is TGCAGCGCAGCCGGTGGGAACACTGAAGCTTTCTTT. Translation gives CSAAGGNTEAFF.

The CDR3 region is CASSAGQTQNTEAFF. The CDR3 DNA follows: TGTGCCAGCAGCGCCGGACAGACGCAGAACACTGAAGCTTTCTTT. This chain connects TRBV4-2 to TRBJ1-1; possibly TRBD1 for D (6 bases). The CDR3 has 15 residues. Per germline, CDR1 LGHNA and CDR2 YNFKEQ. V was pared by 5 bases and J by 1 base, with 14 bases between.

This rearrangement joins TRBV5-6 to TRBJ1-2; D possibly corresponds to TRBD1 (6 bases). The CDR3 runs 14 residues. Deletions cut 0 bases from V and 4 bases from J, with 10 bases between. From germline, CDR1 is SGHDT and CDR2 YYEEEE. The CDR3 protein is CASSLGTASYGYTF. CDR3 nucleotide sequence: TGTGCCAGCAGCTTGGGGACAGCATCCTATGGCTACACCTTC.

This clone was seen more than once but under ten times. The chain carries TRBV7-2 and TRBJ1-5; TRBD1 matches 7 bases. V was clipped by 4 bases and J by 3 bases; unmatched bases: 6. The CDR3 is 15 residues long. The germline V gene has CDR1 SGHTA and CDR2 FQGNSA. CDR3 bases: TGTGCCAGCAGCTCACAGGGGTCAGTCAATCAGCCCCAGCATTTT. It specifies CASSSQGSVNQPQHF.

The chain carries TRBV12-3 or TRBV12-4 and TRBJ2-3; D call uncertain. There are 12 residues in the CDR3. V was pared by 9 bases and J by 4 bases, with 11 bases between. CDR3 region: CASRLFPDTQYF. The CDR3, as DNA: TGTGCCAGTAGATTGTTCCCAGATACGCAGTATTTT.

This clone was observed once. V usage is TRBV6-2 or TRBV6-3 and J usage is TRBJ2-5, with D possibly being TRBD1 (5 bases). V was trimmed by 2 bases and J by 0 bases, leaving 10 bases between them. Germline CDR1 reads MNHEY; CDR2 reads SVGEGT. The CDR3 length is 15 residues. CDR3 nucleotides: TGTGCCAGCAGTTACCTGGCAGGGTACCAAGAGACCCAGTACTTC. Amino acid sequence: CASSYLAGYQETQYF.

The gene calls are TRBV3-1 (or the pseudogene TRBV3-2) and TRBJ2-2, with TRBD1 matching 7 bases. V was clipped by 3 bases and J by 4 bases; unmatched bases: 11. The CDR3 has 17 amino acids. Germline loops: CDR1 LGHDT, CDR2 YNNKEL (reference sequence). Written as DNA, the CDR3 is TGTGCCAGCAGCCACGCTGACAGGGCCCCATTCACCGGGGAGCTGTTTTTT. Translating it yields CASSHADRAPFTGELFF.

The chain uses TRBV5-4 and TRBJ2-1; weak D call: TRBD1 (5 bases). Germline CDR1 SGHNT, CDR2 YYREEE (reference sequence). The CDR3 loop spans 16 amino acids. Trimming cost V 0 bases and J 0 bases, with 10 bases left between them. The CDR3 DNA follows: TGTGCCAGCAGCTTGGGTCAGGGTAGCTCCTACAATGAGCAGTTCTTC. It translates to CASSLGQGSSYNEQFF. Combining the CDR3 with reference TRBV5-4 and TRBJ2-1 gives the whole variable domain ETGVTQSPTHLIKTRGQQVTLRCSSQSGHNTVSWYQQALGQGPQFIFQYYREEENGRGNFPPRFSGLQFPNYSSELNVNALELDDSALYLCASSLGQGSSYNEQFFGPGTRLTVL.

The chain combines TRBV4-1 with TRBJ1-5; possible D gene TRBD1, 5 bases. V gave up 0 bases and J gave up 6 bases, with 12 bases separating them. The V gene's germline CDR1 is MGHRA and CDR2 YSYEKL. The CDR3 spans 15 residues. CDR3 nucleotide sequence: TGCGCCAGCAGCCAAGATGGTCGGGGGATTCAGCCCCAGCATTTT. It encodes CASSQDGRGIQPQHF.

The chain is built from TRBV5-1 and TRBJ1-4; the D is unclear. Trimming pared 0 bases from V and 2 bases from J, leaving 8 bases between. The CDR3 extends over 15 amino acids. Germline lookup yields CDR1 SGHRS and CDR2 YFSETQ. CDR3: CASSLAGFTNEKLFF. As DNA, the CDR3 is TGCGCCAGCAGCTTGGCGGGGTTCACTAATGAAAAACTGTTTTTT.

The rearrangement links TRBV18 to TRBJ1-3; 8 bases match TRBD1. CDR1 is KGHSH and CDR2 is LQKENI in the germline V gene. V gave up 6 bases and J gave up 8 bases; unmatched junction bases: 15. CDR3 length: 16 residues. CDR3 residues: CASSYGPGGKRDTIYF. The CDR3 region has the DNA TGTGCCAGCTCGTACGGGCCAGGGGGCAAACGGGACACCATATATTTT.

The genes are TRBV10-2 and TRBJ2-3, with D perhaps TRBD2 (6 bases). Germline V lookup: CDR1 WSHSY, CDR2 SAAADI. The CDR3 loop spans 15 amino acids. The germline V and J ends were trimmed by 6 bases and 5 bases, with 18 bases remaining between them. The DNA for the CDR3 is TGCGCCAGCAGGACTAGTTGGGAGCTTATAGATACGCAGTATTTT. Residues: CASRTSWELIDTQYF.

This clone was seen a handful of times. The gene calls are TRBV12-5 and TRBJ1-5, with 8 bases fitting TRBD1. V was clipped by 7 bases and J by 3 bases; unmatched bases: 8. The germline CDR1 and CDR2 sequences are LGHNT and FRNRAP. The CDR3 loop spans 15 amino acids. The CDR3 sequence: CASALRTGINQPQHF. The CDR3 DNA reads as TGTGCTAGTGCCCTTAGGACAGGGATCAATCAGCCCCAGCATTTT.

The rearrangement joins TRBV3-1 (or the pseudogene TRBV3-2) to TRBJ2-2, with 9 bases lining up with TRBD2. Germline-derived CDR1 and CDR2 are LGHDT and YNNKEL (reference sequence). CDR3 length equals 16 residues. With V trimmed by 6 bases and J by 6 bases, 11 bases remained unmatched. The CDR3 DNA reads TGTGCCAGCAGGTCCGGGCGCGCGGGAGGGCCCGGGGAGCTGTTTTTT. It codes for CASRSGRAGGPGELFF.

The gene calls are TRBV5-4 and TRBJ2-1, with 12 bases fitting TRBD2. V shed 3 bases, J shed 7 bases, and the junction held 8 bases outside the gene matches. CDR1 and CDR2 from the germline V gene are SGHNT and YYREEE (reference sequence). CDR3 length equals 16 residues. CDR3 loop: CASSSRRTSGTNEQFF. The CDR3 DNA is TGTGCCAGCAGCTCGAGGCGGACTAGCGGGACAAATGAGCAGTTCTTC.

V gene TRBV20-1 combines with J gene TRBJ1-5, with D perhaps matching TRBD1 (6 bases). This CDR3 is 14 amino acids long. V was pared by 3 bases and J by 0 bases, with 9 bases between. Germline V gene data show CDR1 as DFQATT and CDR2 as SNEGSKA (reference sequence). In DNA form, the CDR3 reads TGCAGTGCTAGTCGGACAGTTAGCAATCAGCCCCAGCATTTT. Its protein is CSASRTVSNQPQHF.

V gene TRBV2 combines with J gene TRBJ2-7, with D perhaps TRBD1 (6 bases). The germline gives CDR1 SNHLY, CDR2 FYNNEI. V lost 3 bases, J lost 7 bases, and 10 bases lay in between. This CDR3 region has 12 residues. CDR3 bases: TGTGCCAGCAGTGAGGACAGATGGGAGCAGTACTTC. Its translation is CASSEDRWEQYF.

The rearrangement links TRBV5-5 to TRBJ2-5; 8 nucleotides line up with TRBD1. V was clipped by 1 base and J by 4 bases; unmatched bases: 9. CDR1 and CDR2 from the germline V gene are SGHKS and YYEKEE (reference sequence). The CDR3 has 16 amino acids. The CDR3 DNA follows: TGTGCCAGCAGCTTGTACGGAGTGACAGGGGCAGAGACCCAGTACTTC. Protein: CASSLYGVTGAETQYF.

This clone has just one count. V and J are TRBV6-4 and TRBJ2-1; 7 bases map to TRBD2. Trimming at V came to 5 bases and at J to 6 bases, leaving 4 bases not matched to a gene. The CDR3 contains 13 residues. In germline, CDR1 is MRHNA, CDR2 SNTAGT. The DNA for the CDR3 is TGTGCCAGCAGTTGGAGGGAGGGCAATGAGCAGTTCTTC. Its protein product is CASSWREGNEQFF.

This clone was seen more than once but under ten times. J is TRBJ2-1 and V is TRBV13, with 9 bases lining up with TRBD1. The germline V gene has CDR1 PRHDT and CDR2 FYEKMQ (reference sequence). Germline trimming cut 7 bases from V and 2 bases from J; bases unmatched to any gene: 9. This CDR3 region has 16 residues. This CDR3 is CASTGPRDRAYNEQFF. DNA of the CDR3: TGTGCCAGCACCGGTCCTCGGGACAGGGCCTACAATGAGCAGTTCTTC.

The V gene is TRBV2, the J gene TRBJ2-7, with a tentative D call TRBD1 (5 bases). In germline, CDR1 is SNHLY, CDR2 FYNNEI. The ends were cut back, 4 bases at V and 3 bases at J, with 13 bases in the middle. The length of the CDR3 is 14 residues. The CDR3, as DNA: TGTGCCAGCAGTGTAGAGCAGGGTAGCTACGAGCAGTACTTC. It encodes CASSVEQGSYEQYF.

V gene TRBV5-1 combines with J gene TRBJ1-2, with D possibly TRBD1 on 5 matching bases. V shed 2 bases and J shed 8 bases, with 10 bases lying between them. Germline-derived CDR1 and CDR2 are SGHRS and YFSETQ. This CDR3 contains 12 residues. Here the CDR3 reads CASSLDSSGYTF. DNA for the CDR3: TGCGCCAGCAGCTTAGACAGTAGCGGCTACACCTTC.

This chain connects TRBV30 to TRBJ2-5; 11 positions match TRBD1. V shed 0 bases and J 4 bases; nucleotides not matched to a gene: 4. This CDR3 is 15 amino acids long. Germline V lookup: CDR1 GTSNPN, CDR2 SVGIG (reference sequence). This CDR3 is CAWSVPGTGGETQYF. DNA for the CDR3: TGTGCCTGGAGTGTTCCCGGGACAGGGGGAGAGACCCAGTACTTC.

The rearrangement uses TRBV6-5 and TRBJ1-4, with D possibly TRBD1 on 6 matching bases. The V end lost 2 bases, the J end lost 4 bases, and 8 bases lay between the germline ends. This CDR3 is built from 14 residues. Germline V lookup: CDR1 MNHEY, CDR2 SVGAGI. The CDR3 reads CASSYTGINEKLFF. For the CDR3, the DNA is TGTGCCAGCAGTTACACAGGGATTAATGAAAAACTGTTTTTT.